This T cell receptor (beta chain) was sequenced for a study of OX40 agonist ivuxolimab in advanced cancers. Findings and limits, study-wide: CD8+ T cells showed, on average, more clonal expansion than CD4+ cells.

For this clone: The antigen remains unidentified.

Trimming took 1 base from V and 8 from J; bases not matched to a gene: 8. Germline V lookup: CDR1 SGHRS, CDR2 YFSETQ. This CDR3 is built from 16 residues. The table came from immunoSEQ multiplex PCR; TCRdb's copy has only in-frame clones and leaves some out. Of about 70,000 clones in the sample, 85% to 90% are singletons; the top ten hold 6% to 7.5%. The V gene is TRBV5-1, the J gene TRBJ1-6, with TRBD1 matching over 8 bases. Source: CD4+ or CD8+ T cells sorted from blood, taken in a trial of the OX40 agonist ivuxolimab. The sequence was obtained from an adult with an advanced solid tumor such as melanoma, head and neck, liver or kidney cancer. The CDR3, as DNA: TGCGCCAGCAGCTTGTTCCTATCAGGGGGCGATTCACCCCTCCACTTT. Translated: CASSLFLSGGDSPLHF. The variable domain in full, completed from reference TRBV5-1 and TRBJ1-6, reads KAGVTQTPRYLIKTRGQQVTLSCSPISGHRSVSWYQQTPGQGLQFLFEYFSETQRNKGNFPGRFSGRQFSNSRSEMNVSTLELGDSALYLCASSLFLSGGDSPLHFGNGTRLTVT.